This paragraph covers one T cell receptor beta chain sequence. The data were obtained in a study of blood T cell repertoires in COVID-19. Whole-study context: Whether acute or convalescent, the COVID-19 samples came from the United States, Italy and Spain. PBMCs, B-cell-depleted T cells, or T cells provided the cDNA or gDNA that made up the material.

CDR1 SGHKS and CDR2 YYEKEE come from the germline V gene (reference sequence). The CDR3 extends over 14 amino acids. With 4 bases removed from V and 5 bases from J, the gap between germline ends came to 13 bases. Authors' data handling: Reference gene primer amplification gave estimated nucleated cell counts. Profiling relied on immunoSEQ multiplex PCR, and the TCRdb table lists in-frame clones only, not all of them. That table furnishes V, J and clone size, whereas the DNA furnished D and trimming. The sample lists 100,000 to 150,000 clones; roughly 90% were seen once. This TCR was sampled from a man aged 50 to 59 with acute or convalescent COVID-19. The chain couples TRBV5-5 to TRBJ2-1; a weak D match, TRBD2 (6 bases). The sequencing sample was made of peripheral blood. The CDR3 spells CASSRAGGDNEQFF. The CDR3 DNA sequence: TGTGCCAGCAGCAGGGCCGGGGGAGACAATGAGCAGTTCTTC.